This TCR beta chain originates from a study of cytomegalovirus exposure and HLA in healthy donors. Findings of the study overall: In vitro, a few CMV-associated chains proved specific for CMV antigens. According to the study, around 160 TCR beta chains were cytomegalovirus-associated. Among TCR sequences, most were rare, though some public TCRs appeared in many donors.

Method: immunoSEQ multiplex PCR; TCRdb's copy keeps in-frame clones and lacks some. The table has about 130,000 clones, more than 70% seen once. Germline CDR1 and CDR2: SQVTM and ANQGSEA. V lost 4 bases to trimming and J lost 0 bases, with 20 bases between them. CDR3 size: 17 residues. To note about this clone: Its antigen is unknown.

The study drew the donors from its 120-subject validation cohort, separate from the approximately 690-subject first cohort. The source is a man aged 25-40 years in good health and CMV-seronegative. Sequenced: PBMCs. This chain connects TRBV29-1 to TRBJ2-3; tentative D call: TRBD1 (7 bases). This CDR3 reads CSVAGGTTRTSTDTQYF. The CDR3 DNA reads TGCAGCGTTGCAGGGGGGACAACACGAACTAGCACAGATACGCAGTATTTT.